This is a list of T cell receptor beta chains from one sample in a study of patients and donors after allogeneic stem cell transplantation. TCRdb analysed the RT-PCR reads with MiXCR anew, one entry per CDR3 protein. The sample includes some 880,000 distinct CDR3 sequences, roughly 17% seen only once; the top ten take 5% to 6.5%. The specimen sequenced was blood, either unsorted or a sorted T cell fraction (not recorded which). These receptors were taken from a human donor who was either an allogeneic HSCT recipient or a stem cell or donor lymphocyte infusion donor (not recorded which). It is not recorded whose cells these are; they may come from a transplant donor. CDR3s include the opening cysteine and the closing phenylalanine or tryptophan. A D gene is named only where the DNA matches it firmly. Size tells how often a clone was seen (once, few, many) or the class of an expanded clone, and some rows leave it out.

CASSDSSKGLYEQYF TGTGCCAGCAGTGACTCATCGAAAGGGCTATACGAGCAGTACTTC NA TRBV2 NA TRBJ2-7
CATSDFNRDKQYF TGTGCCACCAGTGATTTCAACAGGGACAAGCAGTACTTC few TRBV24-1 NA TRBJ2-7
CASSVSGQGSMNEQFF TGTGCCAGCAGCGTGTCGGGACAGGGGAGTATGAATGAGCAGTTCTTC NA TRBV9 TRBD1 TRBJ2-1
CSAGLETQYF TGCAGTGCGGGACTAGAGACCCAGTACTTC NA TRBV20-1 NA TRBJ2-5
CASPEGRGLAGMYF TGTGCCAGTCCAGAAGGCCGGGGACTAGCGGGAATGTACTTC NA TRBV7-8 TRBD2 TRBJ2-5
CASSRRGSGANVLTF TGTGCCAGCAGTCGAAGGGGGTCTGGGGCCAACGTCCTGACTTTC NA TRBV7-2 NA TRBJ2-6
CASSPRDRGSSNTEAFF TGTGCCAGCAGTCCCCGGGACAGGGGATCTTCTAACACTGAAGCTTTCTTT few TRBV27 TRBD1 TRBJ1-1
CASSSRTRQDKFF TGTGCCAGCAGCTCCCGGACACGACAGGATAAGTTCTTC few TRBV5-4 NA TRBJ2-1
CASTPLSGGTDTQYF TGTGCCAGCACTCCCCTTAGCGGGGGCACAGATACGCAGTATTTT many TRBV12-3/TRBV12-4 TRBD2 TRBJ2-3
CASSYSKPGNSPLHF TGTGCCAGCAGTTACTCGAAGCCGGGTAATTCACCCCTCCACTTT NA TRBV6-5 NA TRBJ1-6
CSARKAGGSGDTQYF TGCAGTGCTCGTAAAGCGGGAGGGAGCGGCGATACGCAGTATTTT many TRBV20-1 TRBD2 TRBJ2-3
CASSIMSPGGGWREAFF TGTGCCAGCAGTATTATGAGCCCCGGGGGCGGATGGAGAGAAGCTTTCTTT NA TRBV27 NA TRBJ1-1
CAIRTSGSYNEQFF TGTGCCATCAGAACTAGCGGGAGCTACAATGAGCAGTTCTTC few TRBV10-3 TRBD2 TRBJ2-1
CSARDNRVNSPLHF TGCAGTGCTAGAGATAACAGGGTAAATTCACCCCTCCACTTT few TRBV20-1 NA TRBJ1-6
CATSGPSGTGLSGELFF TGTGCCACCAGCGGACCCTCCGGGACAGGGTTGTCCGGGGAGCTGTTTTTT NA TRBV15 TRBD1 TRBJ2-2
CASSPLPGTSASTDTQYF TGTGCCAGCAGTCCCCTCCCCGGGACTAGCGCCAGCACAGATACGCAGTATTTT few TRBV27 TRBD2 TRBJ2-3